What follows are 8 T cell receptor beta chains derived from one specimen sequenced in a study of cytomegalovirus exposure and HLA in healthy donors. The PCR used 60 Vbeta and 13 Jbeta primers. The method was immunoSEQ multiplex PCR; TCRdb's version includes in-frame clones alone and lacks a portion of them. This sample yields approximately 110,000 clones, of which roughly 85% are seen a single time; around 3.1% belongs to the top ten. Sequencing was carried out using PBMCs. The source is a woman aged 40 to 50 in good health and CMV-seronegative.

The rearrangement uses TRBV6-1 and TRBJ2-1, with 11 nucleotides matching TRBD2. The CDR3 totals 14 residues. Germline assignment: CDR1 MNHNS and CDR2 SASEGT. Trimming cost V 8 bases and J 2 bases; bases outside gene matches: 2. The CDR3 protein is CASGGLAAYNEQFF. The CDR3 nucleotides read TGTGCCAGCGGGGGACTAGCGGCCTACAATGAGCAGTTCTTC.

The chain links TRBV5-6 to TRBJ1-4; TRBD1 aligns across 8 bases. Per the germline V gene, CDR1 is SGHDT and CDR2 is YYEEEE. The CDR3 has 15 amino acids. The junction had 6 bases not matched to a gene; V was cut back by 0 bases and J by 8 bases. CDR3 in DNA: TGTGCCAGCAGCTTGGCAGGGGGCGGAGGAGAAAAACTGTTTTTT. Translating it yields CASSLAGGGGEKLFF.

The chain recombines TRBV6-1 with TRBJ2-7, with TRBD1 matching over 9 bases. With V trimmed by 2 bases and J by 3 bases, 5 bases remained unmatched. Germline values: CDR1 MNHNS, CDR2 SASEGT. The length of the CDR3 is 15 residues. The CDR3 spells CASSERWTGDYEQYF. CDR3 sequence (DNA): TGTGCCAGCAGTGAACGTTGGACAGGGGACTACGAGCAGTACTTC.

CDR3 residues: CAWTPRGLFTDTQYF. The CDR3 DNA sequence: TGTGCCTGGACCCCTCGAGGACTCTTCACAGATACGCAGTATTTT. The chain uses TRBV30 and TRBJ2-3, with D possibly TRBD2 on 5 matching bases. Germline CDR1 reads GTSNPN; CDR2 reads SVGIG (reference sequence). V lost 4 bases to trimming and J lost 2 bases, with 16 bases between them. CDR3 length: 15 residues.

The CDR3 reads CASSLGGGDGFF. In DNA, the CDR3 is TGTGCCAGCTCACTAGGGGGAGGGGACGGTTTCTTT. This chain links TRBV18 with TRBJ1-1; maybe TRBD1 (6 bases). Germline CDR1 reads KGHSH; CDR2 reads LQKENI. Trimming took 4 bases from V and 13 from J, leaving 16 bases between them. The length of the CDR3 is 12 residues.

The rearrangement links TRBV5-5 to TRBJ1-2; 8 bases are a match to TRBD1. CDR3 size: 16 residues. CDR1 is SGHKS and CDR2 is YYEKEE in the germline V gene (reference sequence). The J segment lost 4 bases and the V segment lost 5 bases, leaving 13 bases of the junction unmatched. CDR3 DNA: TGTGCCAGCAGTATTGGACAGGGCGCCCCGGGCTATGGCTACACCTTC. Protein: CASSIGQGAPGYGYTF.

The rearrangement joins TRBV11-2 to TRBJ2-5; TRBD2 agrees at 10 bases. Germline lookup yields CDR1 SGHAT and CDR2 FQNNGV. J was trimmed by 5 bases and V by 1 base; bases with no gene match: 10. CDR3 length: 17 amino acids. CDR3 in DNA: TGTGCCAGCAGCTTAGGAGCTAGCGGGGGCCGAGGGGAGACCCAGTACTTC. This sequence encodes CASSLGASGGRGETQYF.

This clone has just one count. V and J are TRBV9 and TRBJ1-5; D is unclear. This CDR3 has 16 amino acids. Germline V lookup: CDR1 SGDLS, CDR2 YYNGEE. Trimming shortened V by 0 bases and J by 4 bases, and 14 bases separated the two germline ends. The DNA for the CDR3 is TGTGCCAGCAGCGTAGGAGCGTCCAGCCCGAATCAGCCCCAGCATTTT. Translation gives CASSVGASSPNQPQHF.